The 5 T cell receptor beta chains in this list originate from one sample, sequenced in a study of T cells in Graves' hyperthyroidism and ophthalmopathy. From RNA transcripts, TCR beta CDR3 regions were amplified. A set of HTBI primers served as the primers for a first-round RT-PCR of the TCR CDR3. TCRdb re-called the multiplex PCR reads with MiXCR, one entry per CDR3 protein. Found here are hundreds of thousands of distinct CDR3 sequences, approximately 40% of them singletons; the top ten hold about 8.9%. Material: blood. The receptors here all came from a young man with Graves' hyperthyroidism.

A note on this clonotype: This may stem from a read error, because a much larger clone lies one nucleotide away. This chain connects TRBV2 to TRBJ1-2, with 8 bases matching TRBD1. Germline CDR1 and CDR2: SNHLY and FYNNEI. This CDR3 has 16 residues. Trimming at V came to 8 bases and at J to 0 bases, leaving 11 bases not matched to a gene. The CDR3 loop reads CASPYGTGLANYGYTF. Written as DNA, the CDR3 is TGTGCCAGCCCCTACGGGACAGGCTTAGCTAACTATGGCTACACCTTC.

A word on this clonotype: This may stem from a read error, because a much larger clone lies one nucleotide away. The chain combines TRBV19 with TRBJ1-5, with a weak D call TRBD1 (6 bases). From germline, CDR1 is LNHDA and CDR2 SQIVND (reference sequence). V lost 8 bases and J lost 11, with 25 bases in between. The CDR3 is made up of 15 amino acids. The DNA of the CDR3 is TGTGCCAGTTCGGGAGGCTTGGGACAACAAGAGACCCAGCATTTT. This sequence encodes CASSGGLGQQETQHF.

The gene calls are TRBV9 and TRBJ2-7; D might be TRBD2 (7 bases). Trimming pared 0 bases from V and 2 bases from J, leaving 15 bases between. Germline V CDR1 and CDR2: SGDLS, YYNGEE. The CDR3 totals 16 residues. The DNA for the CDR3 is TGTGCCAGCAGCGTAGCGGGGGGCACCGACACCTACGAGCAGTACTTC. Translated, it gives CASSVAGGTDTYEQYF. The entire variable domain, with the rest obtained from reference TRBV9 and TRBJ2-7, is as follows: DSGVTQTPKHLITATGQRVTLRCSPRSGDLSVYWYQQSLDQGLQFLIQYYNGEERAKGNILERFSAQQFPDLHSELNLSSLELGDSALYFCASSVAGGTDTYEQYFGPGTRLTVT.

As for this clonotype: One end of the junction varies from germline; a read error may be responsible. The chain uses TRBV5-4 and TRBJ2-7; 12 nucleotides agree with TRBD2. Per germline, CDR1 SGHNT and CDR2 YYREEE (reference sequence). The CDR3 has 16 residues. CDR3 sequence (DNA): TGTGCCAGCAGCACGCCTAGCGGGAGGGCCTCCCACGAGCAGTACTTC. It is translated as CASSTPSGRASHEQYF.

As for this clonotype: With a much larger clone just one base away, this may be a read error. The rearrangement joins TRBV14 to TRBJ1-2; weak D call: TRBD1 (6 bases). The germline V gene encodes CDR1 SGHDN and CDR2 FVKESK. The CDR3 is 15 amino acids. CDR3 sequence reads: CTSSPRTGPGYGYTF. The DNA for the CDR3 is TGTACCAGCAGCCCAAGAACAGGGCCCGGCTATGGCTACACCTTC.